The 6 T cell receptor beta chains in this list originate from one sample, sequenced in a study of cytomegalovirus exposure and HLA in healthy donors. Primers for the PCR totalled 60 Vbeta and 13 Jbeta. The table came from immunoSEQ multiplex PCR; TCRdb's copy has only in-frame clones and leaves some out. The sample carries over 75,000 clones, about 80% recorded once. Sequencing was carried out using PBMCs. The receptors come from a man aged 60 to 75 in good health and CMV-seropositive.

The chain recombines TRBV5-1 with TRBJ1-6, with D unclear. The V end lost 0 bases, the J end lost 7 bases, and 14 bases lay between the germline ends. CDR1 and CDR2 (germline): SGHRS, YFSETQ. This CDR3 has 16 residues. The CDR3 coding sequence is TGCGCCAGCAGCTTGGAGGCAGGTGTCTCAAATTCACCCCTCCACTTT. Its translation: CASSLEAGVSNSPLHF.

The chain has TRBV27 and TRBJ1-1, with D tentatively TRBD1 (5 bases). V gave up 3 bases and J gave up 6 bases, with 8 bases separating them. The germline CDR1 and CDR2 sequences are MNHEY and SMNVEV (reference sequence). This CDR3 is 12 amino acids long. The DNA of the CDR3 is TGTGCCAGCAGTTTCGCGGGGGCTGAAGCTTTCTTT. Protein sequence: CASSFAGAEAFF.

The chain links TRBV25-1 to TRBJ2-2; D may be TRBD1 (7 bases). Germline CDR1 is MGHDK and CDR2 is SYGVNS. Trimming left V 6 bases short and J 5 bases short, with 16 bases between. This CDR3 contains 15 residues. CDR3 sequence reads: CASRTGDRATGELFF. The CDR3 nucleotides are TGTGCCAGCAGGACGGGAGACAGGGCTACCGGGGAGCTGTTTTTT.

The chain links TRBV5-1 to TRBJ1-2; D gene uncertain. The CDR3 totals 14 residues. Germline V lookup: CDR1 SGHRS, CDR2 YFSETQ. Trimming left V 4 bases short and J 0 bases short, with 10 bases between. The CDR3 bases are TGCGCCAGCAGCCCCTCCCCGGCTAACTATGGCTACACCTTC. It codes for CASSPSPANYGYTF.

The V gene is TRBV15, the J gene TRBJ1-1; a weak D match, TRBD1 (5 bases). The CDR3 has 19 residues. V gave up 1 base and J gave up 4 bases, with 25 bases separating them. Germline lookup yields CDR1 LNHNV and CDR2 YYDKDF (reference sequence). The CDR3 here is CATSRGQAGFDLGGTEAFF. The CDR3 region has the DNA TGTGCCACCAGCAGAGGCCAGGCGGGCTTTGACTTGGGGGGCACTGAAGCTTTCTTT.

The J gene is TRBJ2-3, the V gene TRBV11-3; the D gene is possibly TRBD1 (5 bases). The CDR3 totals 13 residues. In germline, CDR1 is SGHNT, CDR2 YENEEA. V gave up 3 bases and J gave up 4 bases, with 8 bases separating them. The CDR3 DNA reads as TGTGCCAGCAGCTTTCAGGGTGCAGATACGCAGTATTTT. It yields the protein CASSFQGADTQYF.